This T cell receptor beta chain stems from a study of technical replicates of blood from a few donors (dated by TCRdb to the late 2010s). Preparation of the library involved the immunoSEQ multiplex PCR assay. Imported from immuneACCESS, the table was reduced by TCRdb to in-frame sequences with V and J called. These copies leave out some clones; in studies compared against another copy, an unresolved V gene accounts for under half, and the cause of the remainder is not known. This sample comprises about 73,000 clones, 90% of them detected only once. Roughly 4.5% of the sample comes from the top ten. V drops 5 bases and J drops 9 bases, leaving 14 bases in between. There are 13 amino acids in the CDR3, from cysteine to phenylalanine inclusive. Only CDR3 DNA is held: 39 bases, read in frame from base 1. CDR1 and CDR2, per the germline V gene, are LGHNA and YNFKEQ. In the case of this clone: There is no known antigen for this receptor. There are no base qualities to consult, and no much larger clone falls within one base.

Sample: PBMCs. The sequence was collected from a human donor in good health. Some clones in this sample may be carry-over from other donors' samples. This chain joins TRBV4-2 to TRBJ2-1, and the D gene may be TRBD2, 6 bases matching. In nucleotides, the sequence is TGTGCCAGCAGCGGTAGCGGAGGACTTGAGCAGTTCTTC. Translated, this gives CASSGSGGLEQFF.